This record looks at one T cell receptor beta chain sequence and its context. Unique molecular identifiers were present on cDNA, and template switching added a universal primer site. TCRdb passed the 5' RACE reads through MiXCR, listing each CDR3 protein once. The sample lists about 810,000 distinct CDR3 sequences; 9% to 15% were seen once. Germline-derived CDR1 and CDR2 are SNHLY and FYNNEI. The J segment lost 1 base and the V segment lost 6 bases, leaving 3 bases of the junction unmatched. The CDR3 extends over 16 amino acids. The data derive from a study of identical twins. These same data were also listed under a study on yellow fever vaccine responses in identical twins. This second study says: Twins reportedly had a vaccine T cell response that seemed partly convergent, partly personalized.

The origin of this receptor is a woman between 18 and 29 years old in good health. Sequences were obtained from PBMCs. This chain links TRBV2 with TRBJ2-2; 12 bases agree with TRBD2. The CDR3 sequence is CASSAGLAGNTGELFF. The CDR3 nucleotides read TGTGCCAGCAGCGCGGGACTAGCGGGGAACACCGGGGAGCTGTTTTTT.